This T cell receptor (beta chain) was obtained from a study of read filtering for tumor transcriptome and immune sequencing. Whole-study context: R-ISS stage counts were under ten for I, 15 to 20 for II, more than 5 for III.

This clonotype has just a few counts. Antigen unknown. From roughly 390 ng of RNA, a library with molecular barcoded alpha/delta and beta/gamma adaptors was made. TCRdb fed the reads into MiXCR, producing one record per CDR3 protein. This sample has some 19,000 distinct CDR3 sequences; about 20% occur once, and the top ten carry around 24%. Germline lookup yields CDR1 SGHRS and CDR2 YFSETQ. The junction had 8 bases not matched to a gene; V was cut back by 0 bases and J by 4 bases. CDR3 size: 16 residues. Overall study results and limits: Correlation between methods rose after single-read clonotypes were removed. The CD138-negative fraction was mixed bone marrow immune cells, not pure T cells.

The rearrangement uses TRBV5-1 and TRBJ1-2, with 8 nucleotides matching TRBD1. The TCR originated in a donor at least 40 years old with multiple myeloma. Source material: a population of CD138-negative cells sorted from bone marrow. The CDR3 is CASSLGQGTSSYGYTF. The DNA of the CDR3 is TGCGCCAGCAGCTTGGGACAGGGGACGAGCTCCTATGGCTACACCTTC.